Listed below are T cell receptor beta chains from one sample, sequenced in a study of cytomegalovirus exposure and HLA in healthy donors. TCRdb's copy holds only in-frame clones and misses some; the assay was immunoSEQ multiplex PCR. Seen here are fewer than 250,000 clones, about 79% observed once, and the top ten hold less than 2%. Material: PBMCs. The receptors were sampled from a male donor in good health and CMV-seronegative. Both conserved end residues are part of each CDR3. The D gene is left open where the match is weak. Clone size is stated in some rows and not others, as once, few, many or a class when expanded.

size	V	D	J	DNA	CDR3
few	TRBV6-5	.	TRBJ1-5	TGTGCCAGCAGTATCAGGTTCAATCAGCCCCAGCATTTT	CASSIRFNQPQHF
.	TRBV5-6	.	TRBJ2-7	TGTGCCAGCAGCTTGGCCCCGGGGGACGCCTACGAGCAGTACTTC	CASSLAPGDAYEQYF
.	TRBV2	.	TRBJ1-4	TGTGCCAGCAGTGATGGGGGCGCGAGGACCACTAATGAAAAACTGTTTTTT	CASSDGGARTTNEKLFF
.	TRBV7-3	TRBD2	TRBJ2-1	TGTGCCAGCAGCTTACTAGGGCCGGGGGGTGGTAATGAGCAGTTCTTC	CASSLLGPGGGNEQFF
.	TRBV27	TRBD2	TRBJ2-7	TGTGCCAGCAAAAGGACTAGCGGCCCCTCCTACGAGCAGTACTTC	CASKRTSGPSYEQYF
.	TRBV11-2	.	TRBJ1-2	TGTGCCAGCAGCCCGGCCTGGGGGGGGAACTATGGCTACACCTTC	CASSPAWGGNYGYTF
.	TRBV7-2	.	TRBJ1-2	TGTGCCAGCAGCTTAGTTGCAGGGGCGACCCCTGAGGACACCTTC	CASSLVAGATPEDTF
.	TRBV4-1	.	TRBJ1-5	TGCGCCAGCAGCCAGGCCTCTGGGCGTAGCAATCAGCCCCAGCATTTT	CASSQASGRSNQPQHF
.	TRBV30	TRBD2	TRBJ2-7	TGTGCCTGGCTTCCACTAGGGGACTACAACTACGAGCAGTACTTC	CAWLPLGDYNYEQYF
.	TRBV21-1	.	TRBJ2-7	TGTGCCAGCAGCAAAGTCCCCCACTACGAGCAGTACTTC	CASSKVPHYEQYF
few	TRBV4-3	.	TRBJ1-1	TGCGCCAGCAGCCACGTCAGAGGCTCTGAAGCTTTCTTT	CASSHVRGSEAFF
.	TRBV7-8	.	TRBJ2-3	TGTGCCAGCAGCTTACGGAGCGGCACAGATACGCAGTATTTT	CASSLRSGTDTQYF
.	TRBV7-3	TRBD1	TRBJ2-6	TGTGCCAGCAGCCGACGAGGCACGGACAGGGGGGCCAACGTCCTGACTTTC	CASSRRGTDRGANVLTF
.	TRBV7-8	TRBD2	TRBJ2-7	TGTGCCAGCAGCTCACAGGGACTAGCGGGAGGCCCGATGAGCTCCTACGAGCAGTACTTC	CASSSQGLAGGPMSSYEQYF
.	TRBV27	.	TRBJ1-1	TGTGCCGCCTCCGCGGGCATGAACACTGAGGCTTTCTTT	CAASAGMNTEAFF
.	TRBV7-2	TRBD2	TRBJ2-3	TGTGCCAGCCGGGGGAGGGACCCCTCTAGCACAGATACGCAGTATTTT	CASRGRDPSSTDTQYF
medium-sized	TRBV5-1	.	TRBJ2-1	TGCGCCAGCAGCACCTCAGGGGTTGAGCAGTTCTTC	CASSTSGVEQFF
.	TRBV6-5	TRBD1	TRBJ2-3	TGTGCCAGCAGTCGACAGGGGGCGCAAGATACGCAGTATTTT	CASSRQGAQDTQYF
few	TRBV7-2	.	TRBJ2-7	TGTGCCAGCAGCTTAAGGCGGGCAGGGGAGGGACGGGAGCAGTACTTC	CASSLRRAGEGREQYF
.	TRBV27	.	TRBJ2-7	TGTGCCAGCAGTTTTACTAGATCGGCCGCTACCTACGAGCAGTACTTC	CASSFTRSAATYEQYF
.	TRBV27	.	TRBJ2-3	TGTGCCAGCAGTTTACCGTCCGTGGGGTTGGCGGGGCTCGCAGATACGCAGTATTTT	CASSLPSVGLAGLADTQYF
.	TRBV6-1	TRBD1	TRBJ1-2	TGTGCCAGCAGTGAAGCACAGGGGGGGGGATATGGCTACACCTTC	CASSEAQGGGYGYTF
.	TRBV29-1	TRBD1	TRBJ2-7	TGCAGCGCAACCTCAGGGGGTGGTATTAATGTCAAGCAGTACTTC	CSATSGGGINVKQYF
.	TRBV11-3	.	TRBJ2-7	TGTGCCAGCAGCTTAGGGACTAATACCTACGAGCAGTACTTC	CASSLGTNTYEQYF
.	TRBV7-9	.	TRBJ1-5	TGTGCCAGCAGCCCTACGGGGAGTCTAAATCAGCCCCAGCATTTT	CASSPTGSLNQPQHF
.	TRBV7-8	TRBD1	TRBJ2-1	TGTGCCAGCAGCTTCTGGACAGGGGGCTCCTACAATGAGCAGTTCTTC	CASSFWTGGSYNEQFF
.	TRBV28	TRBD1	TRBJ1-5	TGTGCCAGCAGCCTCGGACAGGGCGATAGGCAGCCCCAGCATTTT	CASSLGQGDRQPQHF
.	TRBV27	TRBD1	TRBJ2-7	TGTGCCAGCAGTCTGGACAGGGGCGCCTCCGAGCAGTACTTC	CASSLDRGASEQYF
.	TRBV7-2	.	TRBJ1-1	TGTGCCAGCAGCACCCACAGGGACACTGAAGCTTTCTTT	CASSTHRDTEAFF
.	TRBV6-4	TRBD1	TRBJ1-2	TGTGCCAGCAGCTTCGCAGGGGGCTATGGCTACACCTTC	CASSFAGGYGYTF
once	TRBV7-9	TRBD2	TRBJ2-1	TGTGCCAGCAGCCCCCCCGGGACTAGCTACAATGAGCAGTTCTTC	CASSPPGTSYNEQFF
.	TRBV9	TRBD1	TRBJ1-2	TGTGCCAGCAGCGGACCGGGACAGGGGGATCGAGGCTATGGCTACACCTTC	CASSGPGQGDRGYGYTF
once	TRBV25-1	.	TRBJ1-5	TGTGCCAGCAGTAAACAGGCTTGGCAGCCCCAGCATTTT	CASSKQAWQPQHF
.	TRBV7-2	.	TRBJ2-7	TGTGCCAGCAGCTCCCAGTGGAGGGTCGAGCAGTACTTC	CASSSQWRVEQYF
.	TRBV25-1	.	TRBJ1-2	TGTGCCAGTCAGATTAACTATGGCTACACCTTC	CASQINYGYTF
once	TRBV4-2	TRBD1	TRBJ2-1	TGTGCCAGCAGCCCAACGGGACAGGGGGTCAATGAGCAGTTCTTC	CASSPTGQGVNEQFF
.	TRBV6-4	TRBD2	TRBJ2-7	TGTGCCAGCAGTGTTCTAGCGGGAGGGAACTACGAGCAGTACTTC	CASSVLAGGNYEQYF
.	TRBV15	.	TRBJ1-3	TGTGCCACCAGCAGATCAGCCCAGCGCTCTGGAAACACCATATATTTT	CATSRSAQRSGNTIYF
.	TRBV9	.	TRBJ2-1	TGTGCCAGCAGCGTAGGACCGGGATATTACAATGAGCAGTTCTTC	CASSVGPGYYNEQFF
.	TRBV5-1	TRBD1	TRBJ2-7	TGCGCCAGCAGCCCCGGGACAGGGGTCGACGAGCAGTACTTC	CASSPGTGVDEQYF
few	TRBV9	.	TRBJ2-7	TGTGCCAGCAGTTCAGGGGGGACCTCCTACGAGCAGTACTTC	CASSSGGTSYEQYF
.	TRBV19	TRBD1	TRBJ2-7	TGTGCCAGTAGTAGTCACCGGGACAGCTTATACGAGCAGTACTTC	CASSSHRDSLYEQYF
.	TRBV15	.	TRBJ2-1	TGTGCCACCAGCAGAGTAGGGGCGGAGACCTACAATGAGCAGTTCTTC	CATSRVGAETYNEQFF
.	TRBV7-2	.	TRBJ1-4	TGTGCCAGCAGCTACCTATCTTCACAGCTTAATGAAAAACTGTTTTTT	CASSYLSSQLNEKLFF
.	TRBV5-1	.	TRBJ1-1	TGCGCCAGCCACCCACAGGTCGCGAACACTGAAGCTTTCTTT	CASHPQVANTEAFF
.	TRBV28	TRBD1	TRBJ2-7	TGTGCCAGCCGAAAGCAGGGGGTTTACGAGCAGTACTTC	CASRKQGVYEQYF
.	TRBV27	TRBD2	TRBJ2-3	TGTGCCAGCAGTTTTTGGGGGACTAGCGGGAGCACAGATACGCAGTATTTT	CASSFWGTSGSTDTQYF
once	TRBV28	TRBD2	TRBJ2-1	TGTGCCAGCAGTACAATAGCGGGACCCTACGTGTACAATGAGCAGTTCTTC	CASSTIAGPYVYNEQFF
.	TRBV4-3	.	TRBJ2-3	TGCGCCAGCAGTTCCCTCCTAGCGTCTAGCACAGATACGCAGTATTTT	CASSSLLASSTDTQYF
.	TRBV10-3	TRBD1	TRBJ1-2	TGTGCCACGACAGGGGACTATGGCTACACCTTC	CATTGDYGYTF
few	TRBV28	.	TRBJ2-5	TGTGCCAGCAGTTTAGGGGGGACCGAAGAGACCCAGTACTTC	CASSLGGTEETQYF
.	TRBV28	.	TRBJ2-7	TGTGCCAGCAGTTTATCGGGGGGCCTCTACGAGCAGTACTTC	CASSLSGGLYEQYF
once	TRBV28	.	TRBJ2-2	TGTGCCACCTCAGTGGCACCGAACACCGGGGAGCTGTTTTTT	CATSVAPNTGELFF
.	TRBV19	TRBD1	TRBJ1-5	TGTGCCAGTACGGGACAGGGTATAGTTAATAGCAATCAGCCCCAGCATTTT	CASTGQGIVNSNQPQHF
.	TRBV18	TRBD2	TRBJ2-3	TGTGCCAGCTCACCACCCCCCCGGCTAGCGGGGGGGCGGGCAGATACGCAGTATTTT	CASSPPPRLAGGRADTQYF